The TCR beta chain described here comes from a study of graft-versus-host responses after intestinal transplantation. Sequencing used immunoSEQ multiplex PCR; TCRdb keeps in-frame clones, though not all of them. The sample yields nearly 7,500 clones, around 63% seen once. V was clipped by 0 bases and J by 4 bases, with 6 bases between them. The CDR3 length is 13 residues. CDR1 and CDR2 (germline): SGHRS, YFSETQ. Both intraepithelial and lamina propria lymphocytes were released by processing graft tissue. This TCR was recovered from a human patient who received an intestinal transplant, so some T cells may come from the graft donor. The sample was ileum tissue, taken 230 to 240 days after intestinal transplantation. This chain links TRBV5-1 with TRBJ2-3; no definite D call. CDR3 coding DNA: TGCGCCAGCAGCTTGGAAGCTTCAGATACGCAGTATTTT. Residues: CASSLEASDTQYF.